This TCR beta chain appears in the sequencing data of a study of blood T cell repertoires in COVID-19. Study summary: Sites across the United States, Italy and Spain contributed samples from acute and convalescent COVID-19. The analysed material was cDNA or gDNA that came from T cells, B-cell-depleted T cells, or PBMCs.

Source study methods: Estimated nucleated cell counts came from reference gene primer amplification. Clones were sequenced by immunoSEQ multiplex PCR, and TCRdb holds only the in-frame ones, with some missing. From that table come the V and J calls and clone size; the DNA was used to work out D and trimming. The table lists 160,000 or so clones, 88% of them singletons. The V segment lost 5 bases and the J segment 7 bases; nucleotides outside the gene matches: 7. Germline V gene data show CDR1 as MNHEY and CDR2 as SVGAGI. The CDR3 sequence is 13 residues long. Participants spanned ages about 18 to 95 years and resided in 24 US areas.

The sequenced sample was PBMCs or T cells enriched from blood (not recorded which). The sequence was collected from a woman between 45 and 60 years old who had recovered from COVID-19. The chain recombines TRBV6-5 with TRBJ2-7, with 8 bases lining up with TRBD2. This CDR3 is CASSRGLAGEQYF. CDR3 nucleotides: TGTGCCAGCAGTAGAGGGCTAGCGGGTGAGCAGTACTTC.